The 15 T cell receptor beta chains given below trace back to one sample, sequenced in a study of cytomegalovirus exposure and HLA in healthy donors. The PCR made use of 60 Vbeta and 13 Jbeta primers. Data came from immunoSEQ multiplex PCR; TCRdb stores just in-frame clones and leaves some out. The sample records under 150,000 clones, roughly 77% being singletons. Material for sequencing was PBMCs. The receptors stem from a female donor in good health and CMV-seronegative.

This clone was seen only once. The V gene is TRBV7-2, the J gene TRBJ2-1; D perhaps matches TRBD2 (7 bases). CDR3 size: 14 residues. The V and J ends lost 5 bases and 9 bases respectively, with 17 bases between them. Germline V CDR1 and CDR2: SGHTA, FQGNSA. CDR3 region: CASSPTRGGREQFF. CDR3 sequence (DNA): TGTGCCAGCAGCCCCACGCGCGGGGGCCGTGAGCAGTTCTTC.

The V and J genes are TRBV7-9 and TRBJ2-7, with D tentatively TRBD1 (6 bases). The V end was cut by 5 bases, the J end by 4 bases, with 12 bases between. This CDR3 contains 13 residues. The germline CDR1 and CDR2 sequences are SEHNR and FQNEAQ (reference sequence). CDR3 sequence reads: CASSRSQGYEQYF. The CDR3 nucleotides are TGTGCCAGCAGCCGTTCACAGGGTTACGAGCAGTACTTC.

This chain uses TRBV7-9 with TRBJ2-5; D possibly corresponds to TRBD2 (6 bases). V shed 7 bases and J shed 8 bases, with 20 bases lying between them. Germline lookup yields CDR1 SEHNR and CDR2 FQNEAQ (reference sequence). This CDR3 is 14 amino acids long. CDR3 region: CASTQVQVAGTQYF. Written as DNA, the CDR3 is TGTGCCAGCACCCAGGTTCAGGTTGCGGGAACCCAGTACTTC.

The V call is TRBV5-4, the J call TRBJ2-3; 8 nucleotides agree with TRBD2. The ends lost 2 bases at V and 4 bases at J; junction bases unmatched: 12. The germline CDR1 and CDR2 sequences are SGHNT and YYREEE (reference sequence). The CDR3 totals 17 residues. DNA for the CDR3: TGTGCCAGCAGCTTAGATCCGGGACTAGAGGGACCAGATACGCAGTATTTT. The encoded protein is CASSLDPGLEGPDTQYF.

The chain combines TRBV10-1 with TRBJ2-5, with no clear D. The germline V and J ends were trimmed by 4 bases and 1 base, with 7 bases remaining between them. Germline assignment: CDR1 WNHNN and CDR2 SYGVQD (reference sequence). The CDR3 is made up of 13 amino acids. CDR3 protein: CASSVRFQETQYF. The CDR3 DNA sequence: TGCGCCAGCAGTGTCCGGTTCCAAGAGACCCAGTACTTC.

This clone was detected only once. The J gene is TRBJ1-1, the V gene TRBV11-3; the D is unclear. The length of the CDR3 is 14 residues. V shed 2 bases and J shed 1 base, with 8 bases lying between them. CDR1 SGHNT and CDR2 YENEEA come from the germline V gene. The CDR3 coding sequence is TGTGCCAGCAGCTTACGATGGCAGAACACTGAAGCTTTCTTT. Translation gives CASSLRWQNTEAFF.

CDR3 bases: TGTGCCATCAGTGAAGGGCAGGACATTTCACCCCTCCACTTT. Translating it yields CAISEGQDISPLHF. The chain couples TRBV10-3 to TRBJ1-6, with a tentative D call TRBD1 (5 bases). CDR1 ENHRY and CDR2 SYGVKD come from the germline V gene. Trimming removed 3 bases at V and 9 bases at J, with 12 bases between. The CDR3 has 14 residues.

The chain joins TRBV10-3 to TRBJ2-2; 7 nucleotides line up with TRBD2. This CDR3 is 16 amino acids long. With 0 bases clipped from V and 5 bases from J, the junction kept 6 bases outside the gene matches. CDR1 is ENHRY, CDR2 SYGVKD, per germline. CDR3 DNA: TGTGCCATCAGTGAGTCAGCGGGGCCCCGTACCGGGGAGCTGTTTTTT. It codes for CAISESAGPRTGELFF.

This rearrangement joins TRBV11-2 to TRBJ1-2; 9 bases are a match to TRBD1. The V segment lost 5 bases and the J segment 2 bases; nucleotides outside the gene matches: 9. CDR1 is SGHAT, CDR2 FQNNGV, per germline. This CDR3 region has 16 residues. CDR3 region: CASSRGSGQGNYGYTF. CDR3 DNA: TGTGCCAGCAGCCGGGGGTCAGGACAGGGGAACTATGGCTACACCTTC.

The chain is built from TRBV7-2 and TRBJ2-7; 11 bases line up with TRBD2. Germline trimming cut 4 bases from V and 3 bases from J; bases unmatched to any gene: 17. Looked up from germline, CDR1 is SGHTA and CDR2 is FQGNSA. The length of the CDR3 is 19 residues. The CDR3 DNA sequence: TGTGCCAGCAGCTCTAGAGGGGGGACTAGCGGCGGAGGCGTCTACGAGCAGTACTTC. Translated, it gives CASSSRGGTSGGGVYEQYF.

The genes are TRBV15 and TRBJ1-1; 10 bases match TRBD1. Germline V CDR1 and CDR2: LNHNV, YYDKDF (reference sequence). With V trimmed by 3 bases and J by 1 base, 8 bases remained unmatched. The CDR3 has 17 amino acids. The DNA of the CDR3 is TGTGCCACCAGCAGGCCCGGGACAGGGGTCCGGAACACTGAAGCTTTCTTT. Its translation is CATSRPGTGVRNTEAFF.

As concerns this clone: Other DNA sequences within the sample encode an identical CDR3. This chain links TRBV27 with TRBJ1-1; possible D gene TRBD1, 6 bases. The CDR3 sequence is 13 residues long. The V gene's germline CDR1 is MNHEY and CDR2 SMNVEV (reference sequence). Trimming shortened V by 6 bases and J by 1 base, and 9 bases separated the two germline ends. The CDR3 DNA reads as TGTGCCAGCAGCCAACAGGGGAACACTGAAGCTTTCTTT. Protein sequence: CASSQQGNTEAFF.

The rearrangement uses TRBV10-3 and TRBJ1-5; 8 bases match TRBD1. Germline V CDR1 and CDR2: ENHRY, SYGVKD. V gave up 4 bases and J gave up 7 bases; unmatched junction bases: 6. This CDR3 contains 14 residues. The CDR3 DNA reads TGTGCCATCAGTGGGCAGGGGGCGGGCCAGCCCCAGCATTTT. This sequence encodes CAISGQGAGQPQHF.

V and J are TRBV10-1 and TRBJ2-1, with 11 bases aligning to TRBD2. J lost 4 bases, V lost 3 bases, and 2 bases had no gene match. This CDR3 spans 15 amino acids. Germline lookup yields CDR1 WNHNN and CDR2 SYGVQD (reference sequence). The CDR3 DNA follows: TGCGCCAGCAGTGATGGGACTAGCGGATACAATGAGCAGTTCTTC. Its translation: CASSDGTSGYNEQFF.

This chain uses TRBV29-1 with TRBJ1-1; TRBD1 matches at 11 bases. V dropped 7 bases and J dropped 4; count of bases not matched to a gene: 8. CDR1 is SQVTM, CDR2 ANQGSEA, per germline. The CDR3 totals 14 residues. The CDR3 DNA is TGCAGCGCCACCGGGACAGGGGGTGGCACTGAAGCTTTCTTT. Translated: CSATGTGGGTEAFF.